The entry that follows covers one T cell receptor (beta chain) sequence. Its antigen is unknown. One base away there is no much larger clone; base qualities are not given. This sample is part of a study of cytomegalovirus exposure and HLA in healthy donors (dated by TCRdb to 2016 to 2017). Concerning the study at large: In an earlier analysis of 450 to 750 of the donors, approximately 300 Gb of sequence data and 90 million to 120 million unique TCR beta sequences from 150 million to 200 million T cells were reported. An early release that covered more than 550 HLA-typed donors contained approximately 300 gigabases of sequencing data and some 87 million unique TCR sequences. Among the approximately 400 genotyped donors, approximately 77% belonged to the genetic ancestry cluster associated with self-reported Caucasian donors. The aim of the study was to test whether cataloging public T cell receptors could identify signatures of past pathogen exposure. Using immunosequencing, the study profiled T cell repertoires from 666 subjects and related those repertoires to cytomegalovirus serostatus. A separate validation cohort of 90 to 150 different subjects was used in addition to the roughly 720-subject first cohort. The study combined high-throughput TCR immunosequencing, statistical association of individual TCRs with disease status, and machine learning to predict cytomegalovirus infection status. In a later analysis, previously published TCR beta repertoires from several hundred donors were re-analyzed and high-resolution HLA genotyping was added so that TCR occurrence patterns could be studied. The later analysis used no new phenotypic data to find candidate immune exposures, relying instead on TCR beta sequences and their occurrence across donors. An earlier analysis of approximately 630 of the donors applied high-throughput TCR beta sequencing to assess whether each TCR beta V gene segment acted as functional or pseudogenic. Donor age, sex, ethnicity and CMV serostatus were compiled together with the repertoire data. Genome-wide SNP genotypes for about 65% of the roughly 670 donors were used in a later genetic analysis, which treated that subset as a discovery cohort. All discovery cohort repertoires had been generated using a single sequencing platform. Class I and class II HLA loci were covered by the typing at four-digit resolution. The number of typed donors differed by locus: roughly 629-640 for A, B, C, DRB1 and DQB1; about 520 for DQA1; roughly 600 for DPA1; and roughly 490 for DPB1. A handful of DR-DQ haplotypes were handled as single units for association and clustering because linkage in the cohort was strong. Among 300 to 500 genotyped donors of the cohort, an average of around 240,000 unique TCR beta nucleotide sequences was sequenced per donor, of which approximately 18% were non-productive. What the study reported, not specific to this receptor: In an earlier analysis of approximately 590 of the donors, most TCR beta V segments were observed in productive rearrangements about 90% or about 30% of the time, broadly matching IMGT annotations. A cluster of highly shared sequence variants was judged likely to be a technical artifact of the sequencing pipeline. Strong co-occurrence of HLA alleles, especially DR and DQ, made assigning TCR associations to individual alleles difficult. The authors suggested that the approach could potentially be generalized to other disease states and immunological phenotypes. A total of roughly 160 TCR beta chains were listed by the study as associated with cytomegalovirus. A later analysis found that TCR association rates varied across HLA loci, with DRB1 alleles showing the most associated TCRs and HLA-C alleles the fewest. In both the original and validation cohorts, the classifier was reported to diagnose cytomegalovirus status with high specificity and sensitivity. Most CMV-associated TCR beta chains appeared to be HLA-restricted in a later analysis, and the HLA associations seemed to be driven largely by CMV exposure. In a later analysis, HLA-associated TCR beta chains were found to be more clonally expanded and to have lower generation probabilities than equally common non-associated chains. A further reported finding was that TCR beta sequences accurately predicted the HLA-A and HLA-B alleles for most subjects in the first cohort. In vitro tests confirmed that a few of the cytomegalovirus-associated TCR beta chains recognize cytomegalovirus antigens. The 87-base-pair reads could not distinguish some IMGT-functional V segments, including TRBV6-2 and TRBV6-3, so those segments were excluded. At a false discovery rate of 0.05, a later analysis linked 16,951 TCR beta sequences to specific HLA alleles. Sequencing depth was assumed to be roughly uniform across donors in the presence/absence analyses, though that assumption may not hold. Because counts were too low, roughly 16 rarely observed V segments, including chromosome 9 orphons, were left out of the earlier analysis of a few hundred of the donors. According to a later analysis, parvovirus B19, influenza, CMV and Epstein-Barr virus appeared linked to several top co-occurrence clusters. The only immune exposure information available for the cohort was CMV serostatus. Compared with the roughly 670-donor mean, donors in an Asian-associated ancestry cluster had fewer N-insertions in productive TCRs, according to a later genetic analysis. In this cohort, only TCR beta chains were sequenced, and detectable features were limited by the absence of alpha or paired-chain data. Correlated functional status among segregating V segments might reflect linkage disequilibrium, but an unknown experimental factor could not be ruled out. A later genetic analysis associated a missense DCLRE1C variant with V-gene and J-gene trimming of TCR beta chains, and an independent cohort replicated the association. Because HLA typing was missing for some donors at each locus, association tests included only the typed subset. Across donors, most TCR sequences were observed very rarely, whereas some public TCRs were present in many individuals.

The cohort comprised 670 or so healthy bone marrow donors. At the time of sampling, every cohort member was nominally healthy, though immune exposures that went unrecorded were likely present. The donor tested CMV seronegative and was one of the 352 seronegative cohort members. Every donor gave a peripheral blood sample, and the peripheral blood mononuclear cells from that sample were used for TCR beta sequencing. The Qiagen DNeasy Blood Extraction Kit was used to extract genomic DNA from the blood cell samples. CDR1 and CDR2 were assigned from the germline V gene as MDHEN and SYDVKM. V and J lose 6 bases and 1 base, and a span of 13 bases separates them. Including cysteine and phenylalanine, the CDR3 has 15 amino acids. The kept DNA is CDR3 alone, 45 bases in frame from the first base. Preparation of the library involved the immunoSEQ multiplex PCR assay. For the multiplex PCR, a mixture combining 60 forward primers for TCR Vbeta segments and 13 reverse primers for TCR Jbeta segments was used. The CDR3 region of rearranged TCR beta genes was amplified from genomic DNA by a multiplex PCR assay. Amplified TCR beta libraries were sequenced as 87-base-pair reads on the Illumina HiSeq System. From the authors' description of their analysis: Across the roughly 600 repertoires, a later analysis counted 80 million or so unique TCR beta chains, roughly 11 million of which were shared by at least two donors. To remove PCR and sequencing errors, raw reads were error-corrected and collapsed into unique sequences using a nearest-neighbor algorithm that merged closely related sequences. Alignment of CDR3 sequences to IMGT reference sequences was used to assign V, D and J gene segments. For a sequence to be retained, a match of at least six nucleotides was required to both a V gene segment and a J gene segment. Rearrangements were called productive when the CDR3 lacked stop codons and stayed in frame with V and J; all others were non-productive. Following IMGT convention, CDR3 was defined as the stretch from the second conserved V-encoded cysteine up to the conserved J-encoded phenylalanine. In an earlier analysis of more than 550 of the donors, sequences lacking an unambiguous match to a single V gene segment were excluded. An earlier analysis of a few hundred of the donors classified V segments as functional when productive rearrangements were above 56.7% and as segregating when the standard deviation between donors was above 5%. A statistical classification framework was built to diagnose cytomegalovirus status from the catalog of TCR beta chain sequences. In a later analysis, V and J genes were assigned by comparing TCR nucleotide sequences against IMGT/GENE-DB human TR gene sequences. In a later analysis, CDR3 sequences and most-parsimonious VDJ recombination scenarios were assigned using the TCRdist pipeline. In a later analysis, each TCR beta chain was defined by its CDR3 amino acid sequence together with its V-gene family, and reads lacking a unique V-gene family were excluded. A later analysis removed 450 to 600 highly shared, low-generation-probability nucleotide sequences to deal with suspected cross-contamination and a sequencing artifact. A later analysis calculated a clonal expansion index for each public chain from normalized within-repertoire ranks of inferred template counts. Generation probabilities in a later analysis came from a VDJ recombination model fitted to out-of-frame rearrangements, and those results were checked against IGoR. Hypergeometric tests were used in a later analysis to score TCR-TCR, TCR-HLA and TCR-CMV co-occurrence, with a repertoire-size bias correction applied to the TCR pairs. A later analysis estimated false discovery rates by permuting HLA or CMV assignments 20 times. In a later analysis, co-occurring TCRs were grouped using DBSCAN, with TCRdist sequence similarity added in when clustering inside HLA-allele-positive subsets. For co-occurrence clustering, repertoires with fewer than 30,000 or more than 120,000 public chains were excluded, along with roughly 5 repertoires with anomalous nucleotide sharing. The clones in this table, taken by TCRdb from immuneACCESS, are in-frame only. Not every clone is retained; where verified, under half of the shortfall comes from an unresolved V gene, and the cause of the rest is unknown. The V and J calls and clone size come from that table; D and trimming were worked out from the DNA. The sample table records approximately 76,000 clones; 79% of these occur just once. Of the sample, roughly 2.5% is held by the ten largest clones.

The sequence is built from TRBV28 and TRBJ1-5, and the D gene may be TRBD1, 6 bases matching. This receptor was obtained from a young man in good health and CMV-seronegative. Sequenced material: PBMCs. CDR3 region: CASSAQGRSNQPQHF. The DNA sequence is TGTGCCAGCAGCGCCCAGGGGAGAAGCAATCAGCCCCAGCATTTT.